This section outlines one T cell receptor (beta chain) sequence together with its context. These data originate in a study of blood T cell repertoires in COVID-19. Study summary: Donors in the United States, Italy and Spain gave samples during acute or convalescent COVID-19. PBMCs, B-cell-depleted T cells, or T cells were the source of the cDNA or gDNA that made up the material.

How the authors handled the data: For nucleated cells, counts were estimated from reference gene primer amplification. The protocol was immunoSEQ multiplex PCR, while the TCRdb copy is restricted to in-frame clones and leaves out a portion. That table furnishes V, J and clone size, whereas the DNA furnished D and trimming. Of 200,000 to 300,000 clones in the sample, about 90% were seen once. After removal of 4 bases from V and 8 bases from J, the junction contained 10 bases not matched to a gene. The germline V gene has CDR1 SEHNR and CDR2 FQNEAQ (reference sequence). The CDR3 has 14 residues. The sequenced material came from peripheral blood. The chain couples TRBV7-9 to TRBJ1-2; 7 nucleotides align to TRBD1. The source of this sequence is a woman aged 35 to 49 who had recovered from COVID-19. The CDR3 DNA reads TGTGCCAGCAGCTCGACAGGGACCCTAGGGGGCTACACCTTC. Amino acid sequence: CASSSTGTLGGYTF. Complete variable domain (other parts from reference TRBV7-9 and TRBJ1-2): DTGVSQNPRHKITKRGQNVTFRCDPISEHNRLYWYRQTLGQGPEFLTYFQNEAQLEKSRLLSDRFSAERPKGSFSTLEIQRTEQGDSAMYLCASSSTGTLGGYTFGSGTRLTVV.